This T cell receptor beta chain derives from a study of OX40 agonist ivuxolimab in advanced cancers. The overall study: Ivuxolimab, an antibody acting as an agonist of OX40 (CD134), was used to treat patients. Averaging 60 years in age, with a range of roughly 23 to 80, the cohort was approximately 84% male. Two patients with cutaneous melanoma and one with hepatocellular carcinoma, three in total, showed partial responses. Broader study findings: In general, CD8+ T cells held more expanded clones than CD4+ did, on average.

About this clone itself: Antigen: not known.

Assay: immunoSEQ multiplex PCR; the TCRdb copy retains only in-frame clones and omits some. Of approximately 76,000 clones detected, 65% to 90% appear once; the ten largest clones hold 0.61%. This CDR3 contains 16 residues. Germline values: CDR1 SEHNR, CDR2 FQNEAQ (reference sequence). V lost 5 bases to trimming and J lost 7 bases; unmatched junction nucleotides: 6. The rearrangement joins TRBV7-9 to TRBJ1-6; 12 bases are a match to TRBD1. Specimen: CD4+ or CD8+ T cells sorted from blood, collected in a trial of the OX40 agonist ivuxolimab. The sequence derives from an adult with an advanced solid tumor such as melanoma, head and neck, liver or kidney cancer. Here the CDR3 DNA reads TGTGCCAGCAGCCCAGGGACAGGGGGCGCGAATTCACCCCTCCACTTT. Protein product: CASSPGTGGANSPLHF. The full variable domain, with the rest looked up from reference TRBV7-9 and TRBJ1-6, is DTGVSQNPRHKITKRGQNVTFRCDPISEHNRLYWYRQTLGQGPEFLTYFQNEAQLEKSRLLSDRFSAERPKGSFSTLEIQRTEQGDSAMYLCASSPGTGGANSPLHFGNGTRLTVT.